The entry below describes one TCR beta chain. Its cognate antigen is unknown. Using immunoSEQ multiplex PCR, the repertoire was profiled, and TCRdb retains in-frame clones only, with some absent. The profile covers 20,000 or so clones, with roughly 90% appearing a single time and roughly 0.6% taken by the ten largest. This entry belongs to a study of untreated major depressive disorder. Study-wide points: TRBV05-01 (Vbeta 5.1) usage was higher in CD4+ T cells of depressed patients than controls. Each subject's top five TRBV05-01 clones were all private.

Germline CDR1 reads MNHNY; CDR2 reads SVGAGI (reference sequence). The length of the CDR3 is 15 residues. Trimming removed 7 bases from V and 12 bases from J; junction bases left unmatched: 12. For sex, age, current smoking status and body mass index, every depressed patient had a pairwise-matched non-depressed control. Every participant had European ancestry. Donors lacked major illness, comorbidities, regular medication, drug use, or heavy drinking. The TCR was taken from a woman in her forties with major depressive disorder. The sample comprised CD4+ T cells from PBMCs. The chain combines TRBV6-6 with TRBJ1-4; TRBD1 aligns across 12 bases. CDR3 coding DNA: TGTGCCAGCATCTCATCCGGGACAGGGGGCGGGGAACTGTTTTTT. Translating it yields CASISSGTGGGELFF.